This paragraph reports one TCR beta chain. This clone's antigen is unknown. Per-base quality was not reported, and no clone a single base away is much larger than it. The data were taken from a study of blood T cell repertoires in COVID-19 (dated by TCRdb to about 2020). About the investigation overall: Samples from collaborators originated in the United States, Italy and Spain and spanned both the acute and convalescent phases of COVID-19. The samples were drawn from the first 160 participants of the ongoing ImmuneRACE study and from 950 to 1,500 subjects provided by 6 global collaborators. Where HLA class I and class II types were available, the types were taken from metadata supplied by the sample provider, not from assay-based typing. Sample metadata almost always included a de-identified subject ID, COVID-19 status, age in years and sex. The repertoires were released in a freely available public database intended as a resource for research on the immune response to SARS-CoV-2. The material from the prospective study consisted of cDNA or gDNA derived from T cells, B-cell-depleted T cells, or PBMCs. Subjects who had been exposed to COVID-19, were actively infected with it, or had recovered from it provided the deeply sampled blood TCRbeta repertoires that made up the dataset.

TCRbeta CDR3 regions were amplified from genomic DNA using the immunoSEQ Assay, a bias-controlled multiplex PCR. The authors' pipeline ran thus. Nucleated cell counts per sample were estimated from amplification of reference gene primers within the assay. Sequence reads were collapsed and filtered to measure the absolute abundance of every unique TCRbeta CDR3 rearrangement. For each sample, productive Simpson clonality was calculated as the square root of Simpson's diversity index across productive rearrangements. Drawn from immuneACCESS, this table holds only the in-frame rearrangements with V and J called that TCRdb kept. Clones are partly lost; checked studies trace under half to an unresolved V gene and leave the rest unexplained. V, J and clone size were drawn from that table, and D and trimming were deduced from the DNA. Here the sample has more than 10,000 clones; roughly 73% occur a single time. The ten top clones hold around 31% of the sample.

Whole blood was collected in K2EDTA tubes by collaborating institutions according to the institutions' own protocols. Collaborator samples were shipped for TCRbeta analysis as frozen whole blood, isolated PBMCs, or DNA extracted from either sample type. Findings and caveats that apply to the study as a whole: Clinical and demographic metadata were provided uncurated, with the amount varying by source and participant.

Trimming takes 6 bases off V and 2 bases off J; junction bases not matched to a gene: 15. In the germline V gene, CDR1 corresponds to MDHEN and CDR2 to SYDVKM. Measured from the cysteine to the phenylalanine, the CDR3 is 18 residues long. Solely the CDR3 DNA is kept, with 54 bases framed from the first base. The source of this sequence is a human donor in a cohort sampled during active COVID-19. The chain is made from TRBV28 and TRBJ2-3, and 9 junctional nucleotides match TRBD2. What was sequenced was peripheral blood. The base sequence is TGTGCCAGCAGCCCTCGCCTAGCGGGGCCCCGAGTCACAGATACGCAGTATTTT. The translation is CASSPRLAGPRVTDTQYF.